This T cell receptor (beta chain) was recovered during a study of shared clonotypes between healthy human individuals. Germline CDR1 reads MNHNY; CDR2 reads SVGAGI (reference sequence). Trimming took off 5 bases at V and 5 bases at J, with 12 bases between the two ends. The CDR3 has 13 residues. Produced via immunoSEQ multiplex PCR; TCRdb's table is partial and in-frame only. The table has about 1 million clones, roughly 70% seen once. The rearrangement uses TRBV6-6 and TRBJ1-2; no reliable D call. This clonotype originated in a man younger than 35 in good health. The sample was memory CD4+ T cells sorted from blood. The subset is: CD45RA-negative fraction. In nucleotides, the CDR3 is TGTGCCAGCAGTAGGAGGGAGCTTTATGGCTACACCTTC. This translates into CASSRRELYGYTF.